The T cell receptor beta chain described here comes from a study of T-cell reconstitution after alpha-beta-depleted transplantation in children. The V gene's germline CDR1 is SEHNR and CDR2 FQNEAQ (reference sequence). This CDR3 has 16 amino acids. With 5 bases removed from V and 3 bases from J, the gap between germline ends came to 19 bases. Preparation of the TCRbeta library used unique molecular identifiers. Via MiXCR, TCRdb re-called the PCR reads, giving one row per CDR3 protein. The repertoire holds some 500,000 distinct CDR3 sequences, with around 20% as singletons. The J gene is TRBJ1-2, the V gene TRBV7-9, with D possibly TRBD1 on 5 matching bases. This receptor was obtained from a human donor who donated a stem cell graft to a child with acute lymphoblastic leukemia. The input for sequencing was PBMCs from the stem cell graft donor, taken from the stem cell graft. CDR3 nucleotide sequence: TGTGCCAGCAGCCTAGACCGGGACGATAAACACTATGGCTACACCTTC. It yields the protein CASSLDRDDKHYGYTF.